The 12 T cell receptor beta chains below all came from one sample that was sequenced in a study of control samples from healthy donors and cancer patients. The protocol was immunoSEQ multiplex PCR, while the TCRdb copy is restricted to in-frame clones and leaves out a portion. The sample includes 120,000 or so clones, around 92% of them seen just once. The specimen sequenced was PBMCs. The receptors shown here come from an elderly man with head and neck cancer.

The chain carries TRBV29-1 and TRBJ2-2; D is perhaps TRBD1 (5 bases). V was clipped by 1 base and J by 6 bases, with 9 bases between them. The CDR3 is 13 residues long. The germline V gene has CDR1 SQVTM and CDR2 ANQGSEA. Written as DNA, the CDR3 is TGCAGCGTTGAAGGGCAGGGTGCCGGGGAGCTGTTTTTT. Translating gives CSVEGQGAGELFF.

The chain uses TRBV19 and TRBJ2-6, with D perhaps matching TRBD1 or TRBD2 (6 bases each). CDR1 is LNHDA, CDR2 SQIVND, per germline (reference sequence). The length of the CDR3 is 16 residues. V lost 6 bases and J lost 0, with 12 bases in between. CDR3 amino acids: CASRPRGGSGANVLTF. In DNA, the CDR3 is TGTGCCAGTAGACCCAGGGGAGGCTCTGGGGCCAACGTCCTGACTTTC. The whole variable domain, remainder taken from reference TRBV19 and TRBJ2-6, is DGGITQSPKYLFRKEGQNVTLSCEQNLNHDAMYWYRQDPGQGLRLIYYSQIVNDFQKGDIAEGYSVSREKKESFPLTVTSAQKNPTAFYLCASRPRGGSGANVLTFGAGSRLTVL.

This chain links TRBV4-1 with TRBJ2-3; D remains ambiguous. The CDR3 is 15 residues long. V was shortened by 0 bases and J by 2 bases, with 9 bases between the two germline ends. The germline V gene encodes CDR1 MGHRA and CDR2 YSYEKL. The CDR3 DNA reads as TGCGCCAGCAGCCAAGATCGAAGGGCCACAGATACGCAGTATTTT. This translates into CASSQDRRATDTQYF.

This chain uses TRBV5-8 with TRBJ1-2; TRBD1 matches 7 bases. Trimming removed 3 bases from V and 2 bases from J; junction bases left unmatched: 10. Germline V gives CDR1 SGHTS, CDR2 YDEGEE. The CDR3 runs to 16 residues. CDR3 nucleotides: TGTGCCAGCAGCTCCGTCTCTACAGGGGCCAACTATGGCTACACCTTC. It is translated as CASSSVSTGANYGYTF.

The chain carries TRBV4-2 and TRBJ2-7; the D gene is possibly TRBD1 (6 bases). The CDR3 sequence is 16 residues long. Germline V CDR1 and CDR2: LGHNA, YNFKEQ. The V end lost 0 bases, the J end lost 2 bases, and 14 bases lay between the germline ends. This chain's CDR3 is CASSQDRNRAAYEQYF. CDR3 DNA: TGTGCCAGCAGCCAAGATCGGAACAGGGCGGCCTACGAGCAGTACTTC.

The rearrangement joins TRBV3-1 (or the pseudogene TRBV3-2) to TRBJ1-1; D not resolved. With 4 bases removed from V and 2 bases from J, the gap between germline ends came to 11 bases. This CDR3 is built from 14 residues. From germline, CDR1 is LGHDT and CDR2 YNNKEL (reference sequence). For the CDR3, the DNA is TGTGCCAGCAGCCGACGACCGTCCAACACTGAAGCTTTCTTT. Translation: CASSRRPSNTEAFF.

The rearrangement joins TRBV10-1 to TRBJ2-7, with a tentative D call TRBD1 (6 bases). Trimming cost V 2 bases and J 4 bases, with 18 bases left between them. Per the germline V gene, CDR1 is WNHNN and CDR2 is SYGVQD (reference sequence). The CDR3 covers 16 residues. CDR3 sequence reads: CASSEGLPGHGYEQYF. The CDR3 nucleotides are TGCGCCAGCAGTGAGGGCCTCCCGGGACATGGGTACGAGCAGTACTTC.

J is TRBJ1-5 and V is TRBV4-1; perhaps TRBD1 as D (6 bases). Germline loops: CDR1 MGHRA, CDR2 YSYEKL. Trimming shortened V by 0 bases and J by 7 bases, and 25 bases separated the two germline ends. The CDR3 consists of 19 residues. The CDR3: CASSQDPDRTDMGWQPQHF. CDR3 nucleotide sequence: TGCGCCAGCAGCCAAGATCCTGACAGGACCGATATGGGATGGCAGCCCCAGCATTTT.

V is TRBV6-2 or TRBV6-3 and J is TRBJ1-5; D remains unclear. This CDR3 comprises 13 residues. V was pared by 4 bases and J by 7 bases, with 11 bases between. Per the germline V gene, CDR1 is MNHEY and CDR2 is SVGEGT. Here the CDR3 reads CASSFGLRQPQHF. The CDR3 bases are TGTGCCAGCAGTTTTGGTCTCCGACAGCCCCAGCATTTT.

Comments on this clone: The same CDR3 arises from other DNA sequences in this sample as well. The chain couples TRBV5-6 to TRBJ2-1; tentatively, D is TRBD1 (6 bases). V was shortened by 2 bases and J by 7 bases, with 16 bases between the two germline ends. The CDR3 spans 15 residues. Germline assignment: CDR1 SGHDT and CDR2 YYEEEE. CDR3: CASSLVVTGQNEQFF. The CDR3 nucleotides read TGTGCCAGCAGCTTAGTGGTGACAGGTCAAAATGAGCAGTTCTTC.

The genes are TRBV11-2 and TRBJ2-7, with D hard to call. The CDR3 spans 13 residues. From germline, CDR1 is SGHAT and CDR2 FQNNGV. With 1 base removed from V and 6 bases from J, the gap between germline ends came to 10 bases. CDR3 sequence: CASSLGYTAEQYF. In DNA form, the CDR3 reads TGTGCCAGCAGCTTAGGATACACGGCCGAGCAGTACTTC.

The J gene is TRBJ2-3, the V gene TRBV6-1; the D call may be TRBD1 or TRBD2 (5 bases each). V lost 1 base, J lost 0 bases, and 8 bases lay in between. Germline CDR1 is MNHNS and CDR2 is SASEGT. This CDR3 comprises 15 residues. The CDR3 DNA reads TGTGCCAGCAGTGAAGACGGGGCTAGCACAGATACGCAGTATTTT. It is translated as CASSEDGASTDTQYF.